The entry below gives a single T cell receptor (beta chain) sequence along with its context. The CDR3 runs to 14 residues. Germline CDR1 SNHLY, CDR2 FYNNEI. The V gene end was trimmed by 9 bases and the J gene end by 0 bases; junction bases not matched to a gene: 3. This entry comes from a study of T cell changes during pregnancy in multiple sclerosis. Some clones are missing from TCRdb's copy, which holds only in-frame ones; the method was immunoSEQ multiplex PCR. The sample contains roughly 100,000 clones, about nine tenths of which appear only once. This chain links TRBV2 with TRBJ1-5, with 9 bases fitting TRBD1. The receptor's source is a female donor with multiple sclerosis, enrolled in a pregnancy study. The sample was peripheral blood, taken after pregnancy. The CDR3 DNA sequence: TGTGCCAGAGGGGACAGGGATAGCAATCAGCCCCAGCATTTT. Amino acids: CARGDRDSNQPQHF.